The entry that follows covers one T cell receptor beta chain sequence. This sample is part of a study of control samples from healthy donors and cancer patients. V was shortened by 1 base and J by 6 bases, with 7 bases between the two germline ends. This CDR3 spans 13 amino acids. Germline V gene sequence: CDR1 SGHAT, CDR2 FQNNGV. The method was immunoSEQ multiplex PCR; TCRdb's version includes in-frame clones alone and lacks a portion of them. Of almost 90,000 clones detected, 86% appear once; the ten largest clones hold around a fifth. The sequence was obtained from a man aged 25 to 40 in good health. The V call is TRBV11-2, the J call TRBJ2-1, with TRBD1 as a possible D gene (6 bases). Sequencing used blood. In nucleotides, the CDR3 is TGTGCCAGCAGCTTAGCCAGGGGCAATGAGCAGTTCTTC. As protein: CASSLARGNEQFF.